Each of the 22 T cell receptor beta chains below was sequenced from the same sample in a study of somatic mutations in cytotoxic T cells in rheumatoid arthritis. The assay was immunoSEQ multiplex PCR, and TCRdb's table has in-frame clones only and misses some. The sample records under 3,500 clones, over 70% being singletons. The sequenced sample was CD8+ T cells sorted from blood. The receptors stem from a man between 50 and 59 years old with rheumatoid arthritis.

The chain employs TRBV28 and TRBJ1-5; the D gene is possibly TRBD1 (5 bases). The V gene lost 3 bases and the J gene lost 4 bases, with 22 bases spanning the gap. CDR3 length equals 18 residues. The germline CDR1 and CDR2 sequences are MDHEN and SYDVKM. DNA for the CDR3: TGTGCCAGCAGTTTGTGGGGATTTAGGAGGGGAGGGAATCAGCCCCAGCATTTT. It specifies CASSLWGFRRGGNQPQHF. The entire variable domain, with the rest obtained from reference TRBV28 and TRBJ1-5, is as follows: DVKVTQSSRYLVKRTGEKVFLECVQDMDHENMFWYRQDPGLGLRLIYFSYDVKMKEKGDIPEGYSVSREKKERFSLILESASTNQTSMYLCASSLWGFRRGGNQPQHFGDGTRLSIL.

The chain joins TRBV7-6 to TRBJ2-7; D remains ambiguous. V was pared by 4 bases and J by 0 bases, with 7 bases between. In germline, CDR1 is SGHVS, CDR2 FNYEAQ. The CDR3 consists of 13 residues. The DNA of the CDR3 is TGTGCCAGCAGCTCCCCCCTCTCCTACGAGCAGTACTTC. Protein product: CASSSPLSYEQYF.

Comments on this clone: The junction and the germline gene differ at one end; a read error may be behind it. The rearrangement links TRBV7-7 to TRBJ2-7; D is unresolved. The CDR3 totals 13 residues. CDR1 and CDR2 from the germline V gene are SSHAT and FNYEAQ (reference sequence). CDR3 in amino acids: CASSFDFTDEQYF. For the CDR3, the DNA is TGTGCTAGCAGCTTCGATTTTACGGACGAGCAGTACTTC. The full variable domain, its missing parts supplied by reference TRBV7-7 and TRBJ2-7, is GAGVSQSPRYKVTKRGQDVTLRCDPISSHATLYWYQQALGQGPEFLTYFNYEAQPDKSGLPSDRFSAERPEGSISTLTIQRTEQRDSAMYRCASSFDFTDEQYFGPGTRLTVT.

The chain combines TRBV28 with TRBJ2-5, with 9 bases that match TRBD2. The CDR3 consists of 20 residues. V lost 6 bases, J lost 5 bases, and 25 bases stayed unmatched. The germline CDR1 and CDR2 sequences are MDHEN and SYDVKM. Here the CDR3 reads CASRRPYGYELAGLPETQYF. The CDR3 DNA reads TGTGCCAGCAGACGTCCCTACGGTTACGAACTAGCGGGCTTGCCGGAGACCCAGTACTTC.

The rearrangement uses TRBV22-1 and TRBJ2-6; the D call TRBD2 from the table was never checked on the DNA. TRBV22-1 is a pseudogene. This CDR3 spans 18 amino acids. The CDR3 loop reads CPGRYRRKRTSRANVLTF. CDR3 DNA: TGTCCTGGGAGGTACCGCCGAAAGCGAACAAGTCGGGCCAACGTCCTGACTTTC.

By share of the sample, this clone is medium-sized. The V call is TRBV4-2, the J call TRBJ2-7, with 7 bases fitting TRBD1. Germline CDR1 reads LGHNA; CDR2 reads YNFKEQ. V gave up 1 base and J gave up 0 bases; unmatched junction bases: 3. The CDR3 length is 15 residues. The CDR3 DNA is TGTGCCAGCAGCCAAGGAGGGGACAGCTCCTACGAGCAGTACTTC. It yields the protein CASSQGGDSSYEQYF.

V gene TRBV7-9 combines with J gene TRBJ1-1; the match to TRBD1 covers 7 bases. Germline V gives CDR1 SEHNR, CDR2 FQNEAQ (reference sequence). This CDR3 comprises 17 residues. J lost 4 bases, V lost 5 bases, and 16 bases had no gene match. CDR3 nucleotides: TGTGCCAGCAGCACCCGGCCAGGGGGTGTGGAATCCACTGAAGCTTTCTTT. It translates to CASSTRPGGVESTEAFF.

The chain joins TRBV10-3 to TRBJ1-1; D is possibly TRBD1 (5 bases). The CDR3 sequence is 14 residues long. Germline lookup yields CDR1 ENHRY and CDR2 SYGVKD. Trimming pared 6 bases from V and 0 bases from J, leaving 11 bases between. The CDR3 sequence: CAISEQGMNTEAFF. The CDR3 nucleotides are TGTGCCATCAGCGAGCAGGGTATGAACACTGAAGCTTTCTTT.

The chain employs TRBV5-1 and TRBJ2-5, with a tentative D call TRBD1 (5 bases). The germline V and J ends were trimmed by 1 base and 2 bases, with 9 bases remaining between them. This CDR3 is built from 14 residues. Germline lookup yields CDR1 SGHRS and CDR2 YFSETQ. This CDR3 reads CASSLSSGQETQYF. The CDR3 nucleotides read TGCGCCAGCAGCTTGTCGTCAGGGCAAGAGACCCAGTACTTC.

This clone was found once. This chain joins TRBV7-8 and TRBJ2-2, with D perhaps matching TRBD2 (5 bases). Trimming left V 5 bases short and J 5 bases short, with 9 bases between. CDR3 length equals 13 residues. Germline CDR1 and CDR2: SGHVS and FQNEAQ. The CDR3 region has the DNA TGTGCCAGCAGCGTTAGCGTTACCGGGGAGCTGTTTTTT. This translates into CASSVSVTGELFF.

The chain is built from TRBV7-2 and TRBJ2-1, with a possible D match to TRBD2 (5 bases). The V gene's germline CDR1 is SGHTA and CDR2 FQGNSA. This CDR3 region has 18 residues. V was cut by 2 bases and J by 4 bases, with 21 bases left in between. DNA for the CDR3: TGTGCCAGCAGCTTATCTTCTCGGGGAGCGGTAATGTACAATGAGCAGTTCTTC. Amino acids: CASSLSSRGAVMYNEQFF.

The chain carries TRBV5-5 and TRBJ2-1; D may be TRBD2 (5 bases). The V gene's germline CDR1 is SGHKS and CDR2 YYEKEE (reference sequence). The CDR3 sequence is 15 residues long. Trimming left V 1 base short and J 4 bases short, with 12 bases between. Here the CDR3 DNA reads TGTGCCAGCAGCTTGACAGCGGATGGTTACAATGAGCAGTTCTTC. Its translation is CASSLTADGYNEQFF. The whole variable domain, remainder taken from reference TRBV5-5 and TRBJ2-1, is DAGVTQSPTHLIKTRGQQVTLRCSPISGHKSVSWYQQVLGQGPQFIFQYYEKEERGRGNFPDRFSARQFPNYSSELNVNALLLGDSALYLCASSLTADGYNEQFFGPGTRLTVL.

This rearrangement joins TRBV28 to TRBJ1-2, with no clear D. The CDR3 has 14 amino acids. Germline-derived CDR1 and CDR2 are MDHEN and SYDVKM. V lost 3 bases and J 4 bases, leaving 12 bases between the germline ends. The CDR3 loop reads CASSFPEIFYGYTF. CDR3 DNA sequence: TGTGCCAGCAGTTTCCCTGAGATTTTCTATGGCTACACCTTC.

The rearrangement links TRBV4-3 to TRBJ2-1; 7 nucleotides align to TRBD2. The CDR3 is 17 residues long. Losses at the gene ends were 0 bases for V and 4 bases for J; bases not matched to a gene: 9. Germline V lookup: CDR1 LGHNA, CDR2 YSLEER. CDR3 bases: TGCGCCAGCAGCCAAGACAATTTCCGGACTAGTTACAATGAGCAGTTCTTC. Its protein is CASSQDNFRTSYNEQFF.

The rearrangement uses TRBV7-6 and TRBJ1-1; D is perhaps TRBD1 (6 bases). The CDR3 extends over 14 amino acids. The V gene's germline CDR1 is SGHVS and CDR2 FNYEAQ. The germline V and J ends were trimmed by 1 base and 1 base, with 7 bases remaining between them. The chain's CDR3 is CASSLGGGNTEAFF. The CDR3, as DNA: TGTGCCAGCAGCTTAGGAGGGGGGAACACTGAAGCTTTCTTT.

The V and J genes are TRBV6-5 and TRBJ1-5, with D unclear. Trimming shortened V by 4 bases and J by 4 bases, and 2 bases separated the two germline ends. The CDR3 consists of 11 residues. Germline loops: CDR1 MNHEY, CDR2 SVGAGI. CDR3 region: CASSLNQPQHF. DNA of the CDR3: TGTGCCAGCAGTTTAAATCAGCCCCAGCATTTT.

V usage is TRBV11-2 and J usage is TRBJ2-7; 7 bases fit TRBD2. From germline, CDR1 is SGHAT and CDR2 FQNNGV. The junction had 16 bases not matched to a gene; V was cut back by 5 bases and J by 9 bases. This CDR3 has 15 residues. The CDR3 loop is CASSRGEGLLFGQYF. The CDR3 DNA sequence: TGTGCCAGCAGCCGAGGGGAGGGTTTGCTTTTTGGGCAGTACTTC. Combining the CDR3 with reference TRBV11-2 and TRBJ2-7 gives the whole variable domain EAGVAQSPRYKIIEKRQSVAFWCNPISGHATLYWYQQILGQGPKLLIQFQNNGVVDDSQLPKDRFSAERLKGVDSTLKIQPAKLEDSAVYLCASSRGEGLLFGQYFGPGTRLTVT.

This clone was counted a few times. The genes are TRBV6-4 and TRBJ2-2, with D perhaps TRBD2 (6 bases). Trimming stripped 4 bases from V and 3 bases from J, with 6 bases between. This CDR3 region has 13 residues. Germline-derived CDR1 and CDR2 are MRHNA and SNTAGT. DNA for the CDR3: TGTGCCAGCAGTGCGGGAGACACCGGGGAGCTGTTTTTT. Encoded protein: CASSAGDTGELFF.

This rearrangement joins TRBV2 to TRBJ1-2; D unclear. The germline gives CDR1 SNHLY, CDR2 FYNNEI. CDR3 length: 14 amino acids. With 4 bases removed from V and 8 bases from J, the gap between germline ends came to 17 bases. The CDR3 DNA sequence: TGTGCCAGCAGTGGGGCTACAGCTGCGATCGGCTACACCTTC. Residues: CASSGATAAIGYTF.

The genes are TRBV19 and TRBJ2-7; possibly TRBD2 for D (5 bases). V lost 5 bases and J 6 bases, leaving 14 bases between the germline ends. From germline, CDR1 is LNHDA and CDR2 SQIVND (reference sequence). The CDR3 is 13 residues long. CDR3 amino acids: CASSALVGAEQYF. CDR3 DNA sequence: TGTGCCAGTAGTGCACTAGTTGGCGCCGAGCAGTACTTC.

The chain joins TRBV19 to TRBJ2-7; 7 bases map to TRBD2. This CDR3 comprises 13 residues. The germline V gene has CDR1 LNHDA and CDR2 SQIVND (reference sequence). V gave up 5 bases and J gave up 5 bases; unmatched junction bases: 6. DNA of the CDR3: TGTGCCAGTAGTCCGGGACTACGCAACGAGCAGTACTTC. This gives the protein CASSPGLRNEQYF. Using reference TRBV19 and TRBJ2-7 for the parts outside the CDR3, the full variable domain is DGGITQSPKYLFRKEGQNVTLSCEQNLNHDAMYWYRQDPGQGLRLIYYSQIVNDFQKGDIAEGYSVSREKKESFPLTVTSAQKNPTAFYLCASSPGLRNEQYFGPGTRLTVT.

The chain couples TRBV2 to TRBJ2-5, with a weak D call TRBD1 (5 bases). This CDR3 has 15 amino acids. The V gene's germline CDR1 is SNHLY and CDR2 FYNNEI. V lost 4 bases and J 5 bases, leaving 17 bases between the germline ends. This CDR3 reads CASSATVAAGETQYF. In DNA form, the CDR3 reads TGTGCCAGCAGTGCCACGGTCGCAGCAGGGGAGACCCAGTACTTC.